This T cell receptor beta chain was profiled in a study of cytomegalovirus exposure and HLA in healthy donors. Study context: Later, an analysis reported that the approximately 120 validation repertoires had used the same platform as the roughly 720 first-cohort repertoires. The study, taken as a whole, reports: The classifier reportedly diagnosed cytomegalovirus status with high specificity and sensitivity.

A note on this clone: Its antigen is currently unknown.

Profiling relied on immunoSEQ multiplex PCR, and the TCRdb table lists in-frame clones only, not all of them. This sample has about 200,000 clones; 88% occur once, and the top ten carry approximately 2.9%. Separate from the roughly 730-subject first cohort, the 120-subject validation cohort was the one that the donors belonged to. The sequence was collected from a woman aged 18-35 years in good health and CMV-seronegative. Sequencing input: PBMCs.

The CDR3, as DNA: TGTGCCAGCAGTCCTACTAGAGCCCAAGAGACCCAGTACTTC. Encoded protein: CASSPTRAQETQYF. V usage is TRBV27 and J usage is TRBJ2-5; D possibly corresponds to TRBD2 (5 bases). Germline lookup yields CDR1 MNHEY and CDR2 SMNVEV (reference sequence). This CDR3 comprises 14 residues. V was trimmed by 5 bases and J by 1 base, leaving 11 bases between them.